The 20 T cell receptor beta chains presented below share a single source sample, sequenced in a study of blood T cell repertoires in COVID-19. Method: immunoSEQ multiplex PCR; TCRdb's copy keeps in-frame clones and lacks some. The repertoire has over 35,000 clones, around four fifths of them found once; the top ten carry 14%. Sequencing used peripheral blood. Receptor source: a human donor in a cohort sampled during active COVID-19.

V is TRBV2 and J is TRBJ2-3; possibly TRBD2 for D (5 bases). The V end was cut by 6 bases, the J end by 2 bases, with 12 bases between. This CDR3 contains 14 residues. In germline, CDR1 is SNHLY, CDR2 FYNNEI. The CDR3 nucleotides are TGTGCCAGCAGGGACGGGATAGACACAGATACGCAGTATTTT. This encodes CASRDGIDTDTQYF.

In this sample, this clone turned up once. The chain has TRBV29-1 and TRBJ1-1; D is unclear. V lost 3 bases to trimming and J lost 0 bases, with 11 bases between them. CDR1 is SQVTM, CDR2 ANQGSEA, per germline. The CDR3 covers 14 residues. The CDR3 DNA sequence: TGCAGCGTTGATGCTGGGCACATGAACACTGAAGCTTTCTTT. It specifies CSVDAGHMNTEAFF.

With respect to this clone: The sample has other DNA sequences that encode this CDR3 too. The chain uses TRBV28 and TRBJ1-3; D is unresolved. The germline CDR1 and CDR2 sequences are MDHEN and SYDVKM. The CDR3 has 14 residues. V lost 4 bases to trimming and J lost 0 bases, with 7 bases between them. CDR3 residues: CASSSGGSGNTIYF. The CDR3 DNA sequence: TGTGCCAGCAGTTCCGGAGGCTCTGGAAACACCATATATTTT.

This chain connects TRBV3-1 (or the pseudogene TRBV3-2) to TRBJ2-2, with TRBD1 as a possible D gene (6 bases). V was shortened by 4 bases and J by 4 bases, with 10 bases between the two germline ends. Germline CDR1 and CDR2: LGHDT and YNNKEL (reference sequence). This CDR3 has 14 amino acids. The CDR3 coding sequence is TGTGCCAGCAGCCTTGGACAGCCCACCGGGGAGCTGTTTTTT. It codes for CASSLGQPTGELFF.

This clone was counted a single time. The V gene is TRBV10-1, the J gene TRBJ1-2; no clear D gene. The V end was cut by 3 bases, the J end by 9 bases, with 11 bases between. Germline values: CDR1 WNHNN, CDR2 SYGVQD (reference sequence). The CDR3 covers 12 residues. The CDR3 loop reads CASSDPSASYTF. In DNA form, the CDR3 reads TGCGCCAGCAGTGACCCCTCCGCGAGCTACACCTTC.

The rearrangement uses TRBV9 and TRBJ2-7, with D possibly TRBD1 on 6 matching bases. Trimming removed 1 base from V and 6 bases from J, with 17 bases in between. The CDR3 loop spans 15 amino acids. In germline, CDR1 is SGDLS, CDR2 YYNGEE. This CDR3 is CASSVSQGLAAEQYF. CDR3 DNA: TGTGCCAGCAGCGTATCTCAGGGGTTGGCCGCCGAGCAGTACTTC.

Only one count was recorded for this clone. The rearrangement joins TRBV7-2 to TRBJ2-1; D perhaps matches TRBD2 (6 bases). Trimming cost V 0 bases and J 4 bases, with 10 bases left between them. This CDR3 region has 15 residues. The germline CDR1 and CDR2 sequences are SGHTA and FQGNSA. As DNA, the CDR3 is TGTGCCAGCAGCTTAGCGGCGGGGCCGTACAATGAGCAGTTCTTC. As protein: CASSLAAGPYNEQFF.

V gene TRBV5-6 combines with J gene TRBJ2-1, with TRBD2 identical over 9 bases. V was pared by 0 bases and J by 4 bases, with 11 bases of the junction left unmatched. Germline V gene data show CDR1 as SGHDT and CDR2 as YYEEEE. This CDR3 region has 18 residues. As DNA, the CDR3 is TGTGCCAGCAGCTTGGAGGGCGGGGGGGCCACCTCATACAATGAGCAGTTCTTC. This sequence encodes CASSLEGGGATSYNEQFF.

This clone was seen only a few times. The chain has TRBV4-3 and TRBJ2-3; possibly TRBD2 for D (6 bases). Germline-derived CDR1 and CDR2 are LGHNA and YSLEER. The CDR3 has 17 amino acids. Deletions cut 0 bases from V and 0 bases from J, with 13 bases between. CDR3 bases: TGCGCCAGCAGCCAAGATCGGCTAGCGCATAGCACAGATACGCAGTATTTT. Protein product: CASSQDRLAHSTDTQYF.

CDR3 sequence (DNA): TGTGCCAGCAGGACAGGGACAGCCCGGGGCTATGGCTACACCTTC. It translates to CASRTGTARGYGYTF. This chain uses TRBV19 with TRBJ1-2; 8 bases fit TRBD1. Germline lookup yields CDR1 LNHDA and CDR2 SQIVND (reference sequence). The CDR3 is made up of 15 amino acids. J lost 4 bases, V lost 9 bases, and 13 bases had no gene match.

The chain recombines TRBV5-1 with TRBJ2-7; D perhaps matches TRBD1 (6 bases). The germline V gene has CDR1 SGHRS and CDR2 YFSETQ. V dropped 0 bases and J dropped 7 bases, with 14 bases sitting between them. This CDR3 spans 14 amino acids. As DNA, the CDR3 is TGCGCCAGCAGCTTGGGGGACACCGGGCGAGAGCAGTACTTC. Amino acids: CASSLGDTGREQYF.

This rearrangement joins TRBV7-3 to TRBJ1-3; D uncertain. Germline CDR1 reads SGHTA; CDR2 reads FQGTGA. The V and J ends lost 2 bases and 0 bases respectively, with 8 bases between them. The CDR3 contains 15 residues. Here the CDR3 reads CASSLYGSSGNTIYF. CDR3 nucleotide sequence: TGTGCCAGCAGCTTATATGGGAGCTCTGGAAACACCATATATTTT. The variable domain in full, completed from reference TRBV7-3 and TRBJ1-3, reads GAGVSQTPSNKVTEKGKYVELRCDPISGHTALYWYRQSLGQGPEFLIYFQGTGAADDSGLPNDRFFAVRPEGSVSTLKIQRTERGDSAVYLCASSLYGSSGNTIYFGEGSWLTVV.

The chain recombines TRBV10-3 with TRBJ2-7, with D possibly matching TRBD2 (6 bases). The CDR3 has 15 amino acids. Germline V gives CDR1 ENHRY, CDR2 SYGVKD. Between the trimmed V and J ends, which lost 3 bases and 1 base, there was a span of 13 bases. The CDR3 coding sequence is TGTGCCATCAGTGATAGGACTAAGGGATCCTACGAGCAGTACTTC. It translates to CAISDRTKGSYEQYF.

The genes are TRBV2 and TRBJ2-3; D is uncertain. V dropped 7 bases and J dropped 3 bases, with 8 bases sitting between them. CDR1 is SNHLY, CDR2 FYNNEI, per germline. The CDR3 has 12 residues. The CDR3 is CASTPSTDTQYF. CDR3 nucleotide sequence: TGTGCCAGCACCCCGAGTACAGATACGCAGTATTTT.

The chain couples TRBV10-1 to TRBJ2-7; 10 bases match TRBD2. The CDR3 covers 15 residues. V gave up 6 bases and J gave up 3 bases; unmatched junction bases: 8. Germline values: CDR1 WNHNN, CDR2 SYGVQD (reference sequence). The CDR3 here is CASRGSGGQIYEQYF. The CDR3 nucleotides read TGCGCCAGCAGGGGTAGCGGGGGGCAAATCTACGAGCAGTACTTC.

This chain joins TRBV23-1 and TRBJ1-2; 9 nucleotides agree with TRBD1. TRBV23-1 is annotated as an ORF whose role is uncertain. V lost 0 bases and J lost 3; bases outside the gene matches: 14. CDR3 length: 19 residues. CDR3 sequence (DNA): TGCGCCAGCAGTCAATCGGCCCACAGGGGGCGCAATCTTGACTATGGCTACACCTTC. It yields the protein CASSQSAHRGRNLDYGYTF.

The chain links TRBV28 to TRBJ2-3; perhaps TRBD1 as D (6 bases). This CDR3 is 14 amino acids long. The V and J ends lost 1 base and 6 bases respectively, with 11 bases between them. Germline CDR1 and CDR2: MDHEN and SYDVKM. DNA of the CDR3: TGTGCCAGCAGTTTATTTACAGGGTTGGATACGCAGTATTTT. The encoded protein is CASSLFTGLDTQYF.

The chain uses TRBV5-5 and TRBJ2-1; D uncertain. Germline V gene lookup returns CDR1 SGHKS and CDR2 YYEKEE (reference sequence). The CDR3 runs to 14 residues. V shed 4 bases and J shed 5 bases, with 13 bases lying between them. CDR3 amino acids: CASSQVKANNEQFF. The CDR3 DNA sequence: TGTGCCAGCAGCCAGGTAAAGGCCAACAATGAGCAGTTCTTC.

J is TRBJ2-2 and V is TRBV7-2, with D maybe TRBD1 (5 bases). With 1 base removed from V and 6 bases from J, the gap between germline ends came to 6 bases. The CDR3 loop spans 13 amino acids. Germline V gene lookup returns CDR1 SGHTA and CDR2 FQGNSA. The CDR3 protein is CASSLVGAGELFF. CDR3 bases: TGTGCCAGCAGCTTAGTAGGGGCCGGGGAGCTGTTTTTT.

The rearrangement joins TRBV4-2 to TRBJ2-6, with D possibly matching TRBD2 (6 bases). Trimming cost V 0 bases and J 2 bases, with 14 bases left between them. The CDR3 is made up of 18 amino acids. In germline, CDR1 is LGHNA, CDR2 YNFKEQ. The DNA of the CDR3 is TGTGCCAGCAGCCAAGATTGGAGGGGTTCCACTGGGGCCAACGTCCTGACTTTC. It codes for CASSQDWRGSTGANVLTF.